These 3 T cell receptor beta chains share one sample of origin, sequenced in a study of blood T cell repertoires in COVID-19. Profiled with immunoSEQ multiplex PCR; TCRdb holds only in-frame clones, not every one. The sample holds some 130,000 clones, about 83% seen once. The sample consisted of peripheral blood. These receptors all come from a man aged 35 to 55 with active or convalescent COVID-19.

The chain combines TRBV19 with TRBJ1-3; 7 bases map to TRBD1. V was pared by 5 bases and J by 4 bases, with 11 bases of the junction left unmatched. CDR1 LNHDA and CDR2 SQIVND come from the germline V gene (reference sequence). The CDR3 covers 16 residues. This chain's CDR3 is CASSSSDRKRGNTIYF. The CDR3 nucleotides are TGTGCCAGTAGTTCCTCGGACAGGAAAAGAGGAAACACCATATATTTT. Supplemented by reference TRBV19 and TRBJ1-3, the full variable domain reads DGGITQSPKYLFRKEGQNVTLSCEQNLNHDAMYWYRQDPGQGLRLIYYSQIVNDFQKGDIAEGYSVSREKKESFPLTVTSAQKNPTAFYLCASSSSDRKRGNTIYFGEGSWLTVV.

Only one count was recorded for this clone. CDR3 loop: CASSSLAGRSDTQYF. As DNA, the CDR3 is TGTGCCAGCAGCTCCTTAGCGGGGAGGTCAGATACGCAGTATTTT. The chain carries TRBV11-2 and TRBJ2-3, with 8 nucleotides matching TRBD2. After removal of 4 bases from V and 4 bases from J, the junction contained 7 bases not matched to a gene. This CDR3 is 15 amino acids long. Per germline, CDR1 SGHAT and CDR2 FQNNGV. Combining the CDR3 with reference TRBV11-2 and TRBJ2-3 gives the whole variable domain EAGVAQSPRYKIIEKRQSVAFWCNPISGHATLYWYQQILGQGPKLLIQFQNNGVVDDSQLPKDRFSAERLKGVDSTLKIQPAKLEDSAVYLCASSSLAGRSDTQYFGPGTRLTVL.

This clone showed up just once. The rearrangement joins TRBV7-3 to TRBJ2-2; TRBD1 aligns across 7 bases. V dropped 5 bases and J dropped 10; count of bases not matched to a gene: 10. Germline V gene lookup returns CDR1 SGHTA and CDR2 FQGTGA. This CDR3 is built from 14 residues. CDR3 in DNA: TGTGCCAGCAGCCCGTCGACAGGGTTGGTGGAGCTGTTTTTT. The encoded protein is CASSPSTGLVELFF.